Listed here is a single TCR beta chain. Patients from Seattle were sampled longitudinally, starting during active infection. The sample is drawn from a study of blood T cell repertoires in COVID-19. Study as a whole: Italy, Spain and the United States were the sources of the convalescent and acute COVID-19 samples. T cells, B-cell-depleted T cells, or PBMCs supplied cDNA or gDNA.

Germline V lookup: CDR1 SGDLS, CDR2 YYNGEE. The CDR3 has 17 amino acids. J lost 3 bases, V lost 2 bases, and 6 bases had no gene match. In the original processing: Estimation of nucleated cell counts relied on the amplification of reference gene primers. Only in-frame clones appear in the TCRdb table, and some are missing; sequencing was by immunoSEQ multiplex PCR. D and trimming come from the DNA, and the V and J calls and clone size come from that table. The sample yields some 300,000 clones, around nine tenths seen once. The gene calls are TRBV9 and TRBJ2-6; TRBD1 agrees at 9 bases. The material sequenced was peripheral blood. This sequence was found in a woman in her seventies with COVID-19, enrolled during active disease. The CDR3 sequence: CASSVLTGGSGANVLTF. CDR3 coding DNA: TGTGCCAGCAGCGTTCTAACAGGGGGCAGTGGGGCCAACGTCCTGACTTTC.